This T cell receptor beta chain was profiled in a study of CD8 T cells in ankylosing spondylitis. J was trimmed by 5 bases and V by 0 bases; bases with no gene match: 4. Germline CDR1 and CDR2: SGDLS and YYNGEE. The CDR3 spans 16 residues. TCRdb reprocessed the 5' RACE reads via MiXCR and lists one record per CDR3 protein. The profile shows more than 300,000 distinct CDR3 sequences, roughly 8% of them singletons. Study-wide points: Matched synovial fluid from ankylosing spondylitis patients was reported to be enriched for disease-linked clones. Among TCR beta sequences, a motif of eight or nine highly homologous variants appeared characteristic of ankylosing spondylitis blood.

This clonotype has a handful of counts. Its specificity is unknown. The specimen was blood, either unsorted or a sorted T cell fraction (not recorded which). The J gene is TRBJ2-7, the V gene TRBV9; 14 bases align to TRBD2. This TCR came from a male donor with ankylosing spondylitis. The CDR3 spells CASSVDSGLAGDEQYF. CDR3 sequence (DNA): TGTGCCAGCAGCGTAGATTCGGGACTAGCGGGAGACGAGCAGTACTTC. The full variable domain, with the rest looked up from reference TRBV9 and TRBJ2-7, is DSGVTQTPKHLITATGQRVTLRCSPRSGDLSVYWYQQSLDQGLQFLIQYYNGEERAKGNILERFSAQQFPDLHSELNLSSLELGDSALYFCASSVDSGLAGDEQYFGPGTRLTVT.